The clone carrying this TCR beta chain appeared once. This could be a read error, since a much larger clone is one nucleotide away. In this CDR3 the conserved last residue, phenylalanine or tryptophan, is missing, so a read error is likely. It was unsorted whole blood that yielded blood RNA, and germline DNA was also extracted. The source of the sample is a study of tumor-infiltrating lymphocytes in primary liver carcinoma. About the research overall: Samples returned roughly 3.5 to 7.5 million productive TCRbeta reads, a yield that was similar across tissue types.

Deletions cut 7 bases from V and 4 bases from J, with 10 bases between. Germline V gene sequence: CDR1 SQVTM, CDR2 ANQGSEA. The CDR3 has 11 amino acids. Making TCR beta cDNA involved around 540 ng total RNA and a constant-region primer. ARM-PCR was slightly modified, and three nested multiplex PCR rounds with it gave rise to the TCR beta libraries. TRBV1-TRBV30 forward and Cbeta reverse primers drove the first two roughly 10-cycle rounds. In TCRdb, the multiplex PCR reads were re-called with MiXCR into one record per CDR3 protein. The table records some 190,000 distinct CDR3 sequences, over 45% of them present only once.

The clonotype was recovered from a middle-aged man with primary liver carcinoma and hepatitis B virus infection. Sequences were obtained from peripheral blood. The chain joins TRBV29-1 to TRBJ1-1; the D gene is possibly TRBD1 (5 bases). The CDR3 reads CSGGIGTEAFS. CDR3 nucleotide sequence: TGCAGCGGGGGGATTGGCACTGAAGCTTTCTCT.